The source of this T cell receptor (beta chain) is a study of T-cell memory formation after mild COVID-19. Study-level information: Largely donor-specific sequence clusters came from two donors.

Findings and caveats of the study: The study found contracting CD4+ clones mainly in CM and EM and contracting CD8+ clones in EMRA. In pre-infection memory, a portion of responding clones appeared, which suggested that cross-reactive memory joined.

Per germline, CDR1 SGHVS and CDR2 FNYEAQ. Trimming pared 5 bases from V and 8 bases from J, leaving 10 bases between. The CDR3 loop spans 12 amino acids. MiXCR was run by TCRdb on the 5' RACE reads, yielding one entry per CDR3 protein. The repertoire holds hundreds of thousands of distinct CDR3 sequences, with about a fifth as singletons. For this clonotype: The antigen is undetermined.

Sequencing was done on a sample of PBMCs or a T cell subset sorted from them (not recorded which). The receptor was isolated from an adult woman who had mild COVID-19 (a few samples of this study predate the infection). Cell type and time point are not known. The chain couples TRBV7-6 to TRBJ2-1; D is ambiguous. CDR3 nucleotides: TGTGCCAGCAGCAAACTGAGCGATGAGCAGTTCTTC. It yields the protein CASSKLSDEQFF.